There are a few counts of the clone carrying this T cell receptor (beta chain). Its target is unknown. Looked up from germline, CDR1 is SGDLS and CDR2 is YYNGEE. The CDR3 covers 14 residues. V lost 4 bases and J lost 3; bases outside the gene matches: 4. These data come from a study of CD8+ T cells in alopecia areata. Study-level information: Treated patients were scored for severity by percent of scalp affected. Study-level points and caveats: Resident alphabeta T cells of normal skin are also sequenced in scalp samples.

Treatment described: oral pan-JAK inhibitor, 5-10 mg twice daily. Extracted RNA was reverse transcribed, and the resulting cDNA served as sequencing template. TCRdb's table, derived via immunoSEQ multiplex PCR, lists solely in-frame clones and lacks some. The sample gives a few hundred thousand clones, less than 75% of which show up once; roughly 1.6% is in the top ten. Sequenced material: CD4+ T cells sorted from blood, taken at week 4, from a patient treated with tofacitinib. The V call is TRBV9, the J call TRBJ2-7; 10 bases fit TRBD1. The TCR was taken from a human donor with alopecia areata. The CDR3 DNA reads TGTGCCAGCAGCCCCCGGGACAGGGGCTACGAGCAGTACTTC. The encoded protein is CASSPRDRGYEQYF.